Listed below are T cell receptor beta chains from one sample, sequenced in a study of T-cell memory formation after mild COVID-19. TCRdb re-called the 5' RACE reads through MiXCR, storing one row per CDR3 protein. Among 200,000 to 300,000 distinct CDR3 sequences listed, approximately 15% were seen once. Sequencing was performed on PBMCs or a T cell subset sorted from them (not recorded which). The receptors were gathered from a man between 18 and 29 years old who had mild COVID-19 (a few samples of this study predate the infection). Cell type and time point are not known. Both conserved end residues are trimmed from each CDR3. D genes are given only for firm matches.

V,D,J,CDR3
TRBV20-1,TRBD2,TRBJ2-3,SASPSRRGGPDTQY
TRBV7-6,TRBD1,TRBJ2-7,ASSPRTGSSYEQY
TRBV5-1,-,TRBJ1-3,ASSLVPDSGNTIY
TRBV9,-,TRBJ1-5,ASSEKHTGPGQPQH
TRBV4-3,-,TRBJ1-1,ASSQLWQDAGSF
TRBV9,-,TRBJ2-1,ASNRRRGGSYNEQF
TRBV20-1,TRBD1,TRBJ2-7,SALDRGPYEQY
TRBV7-7,-,TRBJ2-2,ASSPQTGELF
TRBV7-2,-,TRBJ2-3,ASRDPSVRGDTQY
TRBV18,-,TRBJ1-2,ASSPPARGGGYT
TRBV4-3,-,TRBJ1-3,ASSQGNPAASGNTIY
TRBV15,-,TRBJ2-5,ATSRDRAETQY
TRBV5-4,TRBD2,TRBJ2-3,ASSPGGGLGDTQY
TRBV24-1,-,TRBJ2-3,ATSDSPVVGPDTQY
TRBV6-4,TRBD2,TRBJ2-1,ASSQYPSGASLGWEQF
TRBV2,TRBD2,TRBJ2-3,ASRVAGSTDTQY
TRBV5-1,-,TRBJ2-3,ASSLRAGTDTQY
TRBV2,TRBD1,TRBJ1-1,ASRTGDTEAF
TRBV7-8,-,TRBJ1-2,ASSLEGLLVRRRANYGYT
TRBV28,-,TRBJ2-2,ASSLVQGHGELF
TRBV5-1,-,TRBJ1-3,ASSPDLDFGNTIY
TRBV28,-,TRBJ2-5,ASRGPKETQY
TRBV24-1,-,TRBJ1-1,ATSDPLAPRAF
TRBV3-1,-,TRBJ1-6,ASSQPRGYSPLH
TRBV15,-,TRBJ2-7,ATWDTTYREQY
TRBV6-5,-,TRBJ1-4,ASSQQKANEKLF
TRBV10-3,TRBD1,TRBJ1-1,AISASNRGITEAF
TRBV24-1,TRBD1,TRBJ1-1,ATKGQDAIEAF
TRBV29-1,-,TRBJ1-1,SVVPGAEAF
TRBV4-1,TRBD1,TRBJ1-5,ASSQGLLLDRGGIKPQH
TRBV5-1,-,TRBJ1-1,ASSLTQGTEAF
TRBV5-1,-,TRBJ1-1,ASSPGRLNTEAF
TRBV15,-,TRBJ2-6,ATSRLGRASGANVLT
TRBV7-6,-,TRBJ2-5,ASSFAGAQETQY
TRBV15,-,TRBJ1-4,ATSREGRSTNEKLF
TRBV28,-,TRBJ2-3,ASKNSDTQY
TRBV12-3/TRBV12-4,-,TRBJ2-5,ASSPQVTRVGQY
TRBV2,TRBD2,TRBJ2-2,ASSGLANTGELF
TRBV24-1,-,TRBJ2-1,ATSDAAGGDNEQF